Shown below are 26 T cell receptor beta chains from a single sample sequenced in a study of blood T cell repertoires in COVID-19. Assay used: immunoSEQ multiplex PCR; TCRdb lists only in-frame clones, some missing. The table records 300,000 to 450,000 clones, 80% to 90% of them present only once. The sequenced sample consisted of PBMCs or T cells enriched from blood (not recorded which). The receptor set was obtained from a man between 18 and 35 years old who had recovered from COVID-19.

This clone was seen a single time. The chain joins TRBV24-1 to TRBJ2-1; no reliable D call. Deletions cut 2 bases from V and 5 bases from J, with 9 bases between. The germline gives CDR1 KGHDR, CDR2 SFDVKD. CDR3 length equals 14 residues. The CDR3 here is CATSDSRSNNEQFF. In nucleotides, the CDR3 is TGTGCCACCAGTGATTCCAGGTCAAACAATGAGCAGTTCTTC.

This chain joins TRBV5-4 and TRBJ2-2; TRBD2 agrees at 8 bases. CDR3 length: 14 amino acids. V dropped 6 bases and J dropped 7; count of bases not matched to a gene: 8. Germline CDR1 reads SGHNT; CDR2 reads YYREEE (reference sequence). CDR3 protein: CASTRGGASGELFF. The DNA of the CDR3 is TGTGCCAGCACCCGGGGGGGGGCCAGCGGGGAGCTGTTTTTT.

The chain employs TRBV2 and TRBJ1-2; TRBD1 might be the D (5 bases). Germline values: CDR1 SNHLY, CDR2 FYNNEI. The CDR3 loop spans 12 amino acids. Trimming removed 6 bases at V and 4 bases at J, with 9 bases between. The CDR3: CASSDSSYGYTF. In DNA form, the CDR3 reads TGTGCCAGCAGCGACAGTTCCTATGGCTACACCTTC.

This sequence joins TRBV3-1 (or the pseudogene TRBV3-2) and TRBJ2-7, with D maybe TRBD2 (6 bases). The CDR3 totals 15 residues. Germline CDR1 LGHDT, CDR2 YNNKEL (reference sequence). Trimming took 0 bases from V and 5 from J, leaving 14 bases between them. The DNA for the CDR3 is TGTGCCAGCAGCCAAGATCATGGGAGGAGGGACGAGCAGTACTTC. Translated, it gives CASSQDHGRRDEQYF.

This chain links TRBV10-3 with TRBJ1-1, with 9 bases fitting TRBD1. The germline CDR1 and CDR2 sequences are ENHRY and SYGVKD. V lost 2 bases, J lost 1 base, and 8 bases stayed unmatched. There are 17 residues in the CDR3. The chain's CDR3 is CAISETAGTGTNTEAFF. The CDR3 DNA sequence: TGTGCCATCAGTGAGACCGCCGGGACAGGGACGAACACTGAAGCTTTCTTT.

This chain uses TRBV29-1 with TRBJ1-3; 7 nucleotides agree with TRBD1. Unmatched junction bases numbered 9, after V lost 7 bases and J lost 0 bases. The CDR3 covers 15 residues. Germline loops: CDR1 SQVTM, CDR2 ANQGSEA. The CDR3: CSARQGTVSGNTIYF. The CDR3 DNA sequence: TGCAGCGCCCGACAGGGTACTGTCTCTGGAAACACCATATATTTT. The full variable domain, with the rest looked up from reference TRBV29-1 and TRBJ1-3, is SAVISQKPSRDICQRGTSLTIQCQVDSQVTMMFWYRQQPGQSLTLIATANQGSEATYESGFVIDKFPISRPNLTFSTLTVSNMSPEDSSIYLCSARQGTVSGNTIYFGEGSWLTVV.

This chain connects TRBV20-1 to TRBJ2-1; TRBD2 might be the D (6 bases). From germline, CDR1 is DFQATT and CDR2 SNEGSKA (reference sequence). CDR3 size: 15 residues. V lost 3 bases, J lost 4 bases, and 16 bases lay in between. This CDR3 reads CSASSGPGNYNEQFF. The DNA for the CDR3 is TGCAGTGCTAGTAGCGGCCCGGGCAATTACAATGAGCAGTTCTTC.

The chain combines TRBV7-2 with TRBJ1-5; D is ambiguous. This CDR3 contains 15 residues. Germline V gene lookup returns CDR1 SGHTA and CDR2 FQGNSA. The V gene lost 3 bases and the J gene lost 1 base, with 10 bases spanning the gap. CDR3 DNA sequence: TGTGCCAGCAGCTTGTACGGGGTCAGCAATCAGCCCCAGCATTTT. Its protein product is CASSLYGVSNQPQHF.

The V call is TRBV2, the J call TRBJ1-1; 8 bases fit TRBD1. Germline trimming cut 6 bases from V and 4 bases from J; bases unmatched to any gene: 7. The CDR3 consists of 14 residues. Germline V gene sequence: CDR1 SNHLY, CDR2 FYNNEI. The CDR3 coding sequence is TGTGCCAGCAGGGAGGACAGGGCGGGCACTGAAGCTTTCTTT. Amino acids: CASREDRAGTEAFF.

CDR3 sequence: CASSPMAGDTQYF. CDR3 DNA sequence: TGCGCCAGCAGCCCAATGGCGGGGGATACGCAGTATTTT. V is TRBV5-1 and J is TRBJ2-3; possible D gene TRBD2, 6 bases. V lost 4 bases to trimming and J lost 6 bases, with 12 bases between them. The CDR3 has 13 amino acids. CDR1 SGHRS and CDR2 YFSETQ come from the germline V gene.

The V call is TRBV6-1, the J call TRBJ2-1, with TRBD2 matching 15 bases. From germline, CDR1 is MNHNS and CDR2 SASEGT. The CDR3 has 17 amino acids. The V segment lost 4 bases and the J segment 4 bases; nucleotides outside the gene matches: 5. The CDR3 region has the DNA TGTGCCAGCAGTGCCGGGACTAGCGGGAGGCGATACAATGAGCAGTTCTTC. It codes for CASSAGTSGRRYNEQFF.

The J gene is TRBJ2-1, the V gene TRBV27, with TRBD2 identical over 8 bases. The CDR3 is 13 residues long. Per the germline V gene, CDR1 is MNHEY and CDR2 is SMNVEV (reference sequence). J lost 7 bases, V lost 5 bases, and 4 bases had no gene match. In nucleotides, the CDR3 is TGTGCCAGCAGTCACGGGAGGGTGAATGAGCAGTTCTTC. Protein product: CASSHGRVNEQFF.

Only one count was recorded for this clone. This sequence joins TRBV7-3 and TRBJ2-2; D is perhaps TRBD1 (7 bases). V lost 4 bases to trimming and J lost 6 bases, with 18 bases between them. This CDR3 has 16 amino acids. Germline CDR1 is SGHTA and CDR2 is FQGTGA. This chain's CDR3 is CASSSRESRGAGELFF. The CDR3 nucleotides read TGTGCCAGCAGCTCCAGGGAGAGCAGGGGGGCCGGGGAGCTGTTTTTT.

This clone was counted only a few times. The chain is built from TRBV19 and TRBJ2-1; TRBD2 agrees at 10 bases. Germline values: CDR1 LNHDA, CDR2 SQIVND (reference sequence). CDR3 size: 16 residues. V dropped 3 bases and J dropped 2; count of bases not matched to a gene: 4. The DNA of the CDR3 is TGTGCCAGTAGTATCACTAGCGGGATCCCCTACAATGAGCAGTTCTTC. This codes for CASSITSGIPYNEQFF.

CDR3 DNA sequence: TGTGCCATCAGTGAAGAGAATTATGGCTACACCTTC. Amino acids: CAISEENYGYTF. V and J are TRBV10-3 and TRBJ1-2; D gene unclear. With 3 bases removed from V and 5 bases from J, the gap between germline ends came to 7 bases. Germline V gene lookup returns CDR1 ENHRY and CDR2 SYGVKD. CDR3 length: 12 amino acids.

The V and J genes are TRBV19 and TRBJ1-5; the D gene is possibly TRBD1 (5 bases). V was cut by 0 bases and J by 3 bases, with 15 bases left in between. Germline CDR1 and CDR2: LNHDA and SQIVND (reference sequence). The CDR3 has 17 residues. For the CDR3, the DNA is TGTGCCAGTAGTATAGATGGGGCAGCAAATATCAATCAGCCCCAGCATTTT. Translation gives CASSIDGAANINQPQHF. Supplemented by reference TRBV19 and TRBJ1-5, the full variable domain reads DGGITQSPKYLFRKEGQNVTLSCEQNLNHDAMYWYRQDPGQGLRLIYYSQIVNDFQKGDIAEGYSVSREKKESFPLTVTSAQKNPTAFYLCASSIDGAANINQPQHFGDGTRLSIL.

The V gene is TRBV28, the J gene TRBJ1-5, with TRBD1 identical over 9 bases. Losses at the gene ends were 8 bases for V and 2 bases for J; bases not matched to a gene: 10. The V gene's germline CDR1 is MDHEN and CDR2 SYDVKM. The CDR3 spans 16 residues. This CDR3 is CASGYRGHAGNQPQHF. In DNA form, the CDR3 reads TGTGCCAGCGGTTACAGGGGGCATGCTGGCAATCAGCCCCAGCATTTT.

V is TRBV24-1 and J is TRBJ2-1; maybe TRBD1 (5 bases). Germline V gene data show CDR1 as KGHDR and CDR2 as SFDVKD. The CDR3 contains 15 residues. The V gene lost 3 bases and the J gene lost 8 bases, with 16 bases spanning the gap. CDR3 in amino acids: CATSDKGRAVDEQFF. DNA of the CDR3: TGTGCCACCAGTGATAAGGGCAGGGCCGTGGATGAGCAGTTCTTC.

This clone appeared once. The chain is built from TRBV10-3 and TRBJ1-5; no reliable D call. CDR1 is ENHRY, CDR2 SYGVKD, per germline. The CDR3 is made up of 13 amino acids. Trimming took 2 bases from V and 4 from J, leaving 6 bases between them. The CDR3 nucleotides read TGTGCCATCAGTGAGATTCCAAATCAGCCCCAGCATTTT. It codes for CAISEIPNQPQHF.

The V and J genes are TRBV2 and TRBJ2-5; 10 bases align to TRBD1. CDR3 length: 14 amino acids. Trimming removed 3 bases from V and 4 bases from J; junction bases left unmatched: 2. Germline-derived CDR1 and CDR2 are SNHLY and FYNNEI. CDR3 in DNA: TGTGCCAGCAGTGAGGACAGGGGGATAGAGACCCAGTACTTC. Protein: CASSEDRGIETQYF.

The rearrangement joins TRBV27 to TRBJ1-6; perhaps TRBD1 as D (5 bases). The germline gives CDR1 MNHEY, CDR2 SMNVEV (reference sequence). CDR3 length equals 14 residues. The germline V and J ends were trimmed by 2 bases and 6 bases, with 8 bases remaining between them. CDR3 in DNA: TGTGCCAGCAGTTTAGGGGGGGGTAATTCACCCCTCCACTTT. This encodes CASSLGGGNSPLHF.

In DNA form, the CDR3 reads TGTGCCACCAGTGATAAACCGGGACAGGGCTCCTACGAGCAGTACTTC. Encoded protein: CATSDKPGQGSYEQYF. The genes are TRBV24-1 and TRBJ2-7; TRBD1 matches 9 bases. The V gene's germline CDR1 is KGHDR and CDR2 SFDVKD. V was pared by 3 bases and J by 0 bases, with 5 bases of the junction left unmatched. CDR3 size: 16 residues.

The chain couples TRBV15 to TRBJ2-2; 7 positions agree with TRBD1. With V trimmed by 1 base and J by 5 bases, 4 bases remained unmatched. CDR1 and CDR2 (germline): LNHNV, YYDKDF (reference sequence). CDR3 length: 15 amino acids. CDR3 in amino acids: CATSRGGTVTGELFF. The CDR3 DNA is TGTGCCACCAGCAGAGGGGGGACAGTGACCGGGGAGCTGTTTTTT. The variable domain in full, completed from reference TRBV15 and TRBJ2-2, reads DAMVIQNPRYQVTQFGKPVTLSCSQTLNHNVMYWYQQKSSQAPKLLFHYYDKDFNNEADTPDNFQSRRPNTSFCFLDIRSPGLGDTAMYLCATSRGGTVTGELFFGEGSRLTVL.

Notes on this clone: The conserved phenylalanine or tryptophan is not found at the CDR3 terminus, so this likely reflects a read error. The DNA is left out, because the CDR3 cannot be placed on it with certainty; the CDR3 is given as TCRdb lists it. The chain uses TRBV15 and TRBJ1-5; the DNA was not compared with TRBD1, the D call given in the table. The length of the CDR3 is 12 amino acids, counting both ends. Germline V gene lookup returns CDR1 LNHNV and CDR2 YYDKDF (reference sequence). CDR3 in amino acids: CATSRDMAGFSL.

V gene TRBV14 combines with J gene TRBJ2-7; D possibly corresponds to TRBD1 (6 bases). Looked up from germline, CDR1 is SGHDN and CDR2 is FVKESK. V dropped 1 base and J dropped 3 bases, with 10 bases sitting between them. There are 14 residues in the CDR3. Here the CDR3 DNA reads TGTGCCAGCAGCCAAGGGACAGACTTCTACGAGCAGTACTTC. Translated: CASSQGTDFYEQYF.

This chain links TRBV5-1 with TRBJ2-7; TRBD2 is a possible D gene (6 bases). The V and J ends lost 6 bases and 0 bases respectively, with 16 bases between them. Germline V gene sequence: CDR1 SGHRS, CDR2 YFSETQ. This CDR3 has 15 amino acids. DNA for the CDR3: TGCGCCAGCACCTCTATCGGGGGAGCCTCCTACGAGCAGTACTTC. Its protein product is CASTSIGGASYEQYF.